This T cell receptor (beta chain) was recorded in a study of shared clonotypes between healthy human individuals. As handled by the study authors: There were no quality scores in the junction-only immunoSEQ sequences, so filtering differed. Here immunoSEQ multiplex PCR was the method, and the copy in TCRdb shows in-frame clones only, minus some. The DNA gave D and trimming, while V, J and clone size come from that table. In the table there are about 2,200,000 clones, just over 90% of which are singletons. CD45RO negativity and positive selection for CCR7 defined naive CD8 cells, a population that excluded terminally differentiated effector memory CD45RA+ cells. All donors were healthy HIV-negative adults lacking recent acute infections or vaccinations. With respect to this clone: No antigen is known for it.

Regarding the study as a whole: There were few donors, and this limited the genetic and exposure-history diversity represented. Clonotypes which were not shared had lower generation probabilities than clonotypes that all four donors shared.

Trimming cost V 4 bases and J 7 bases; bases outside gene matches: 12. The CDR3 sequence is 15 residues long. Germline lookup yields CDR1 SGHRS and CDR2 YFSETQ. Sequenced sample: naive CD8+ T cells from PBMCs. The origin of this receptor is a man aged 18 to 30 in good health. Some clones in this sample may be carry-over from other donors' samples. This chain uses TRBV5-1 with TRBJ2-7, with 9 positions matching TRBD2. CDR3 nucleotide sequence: TGCGCCAGCAGCCCTACCGGGACTAGCCCATTTGAGCAGTACTTC. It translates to CASSPTGTSPFEQYF. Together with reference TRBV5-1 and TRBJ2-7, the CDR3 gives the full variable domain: KAGVTQTPRYLIKTRGQQVTLSCSPISGHRSVSWYQQTPGQGLQFLFEYFSETQRNKGNFPGRFSGRQFSNSRSEMNVSTLELGDSALYLCASSPTGTSPFEQYFGPGTRLTVT.